Each of the 21 T cell receptor beta chains below was sequenced from the same sample in a study of CD8 T cells in ankylosing spondylitis. Using its own MiXCR run on the 5' RACE reads, TCRdb lists one record per CDR3 protein. The sample consists of approximately 200,000 distinct CDR3 sequences, more than 10% of them appearing once. Sequencing was done on a sample of blood, either unsorted or a sorted T cell fraction (not recorded which). These receptors were obtained from a male donor with ankylosing spondylitis or in good health (not recorded which).

The chain combines TRBV19 with TRBJ1-5; D uncertain. CDR1 LNHDA and CDR2 SQIVND come from the germline V gene (reference sequence). Trimming left V 0 bases short and J 2 bases short, with 14 bases between. The CDR3 consists of 17 residues. This chain's CDR3 is CASSIEGGPLGNQPQHF. Written as DNA, the CDR3 is TGTGCCAGTAGTATAGAGGGTGGGCCCCTGGGCAATCAGCCCCAGCATTTT.

This clonotype occurred a few times. The V gene is TRBV27, the J gene TRBJ1-3, with D maybe TRBD1 (6 bases). CDR1 is MNHEY, CDR2 SMNVEV, per germline (reference sequence). The CDR3 runs to 16 residues. V was pared by 4 bases and J by 0 bases, with 13 bases between. CDR3 region: CASSSNREPSGNTIYF. Written as DNA, the CDR3 is TGTGCCAGCAGTTCCAACAGGGAGCCCTCTGGAAACACCATATATTTT.

V and J are TRBV7-8 and TRBJ2-1; D gene ambiguous. Germline-derived CDR1 and CDR2 are SGHVS and FQNEAQ. V was trimmed by 4 bases and J by 6 bases, leaving 10 bases between them. The CDR3 is 13 amino acids. The CDR3 coding sequence is TGTGCCAGCAGCTCGAGACCGCTCAATGAGCAGTTCTTC. Amino acids: CASSSRPLNEQFF.

This clonotype was picked up many times. V gene TRBV5-5 combines with J gene TRBJ2-1; 7 nucleotides agree with TRBD2. V lost 5 bases, J lost 8 bases, and 10 bases stayed unmatched. CDR3 length: 14 residues. Germline V gene lookup returns CDR1 SGHKS and CDR2 YYEKEE (reference sequence). This CDR3 reads CASSRAGVNYEQFF. The CDR3 DNA reads TGTGCCAGCAGTCGGGCGGGAGTGAATTATGAGCAGTTCTTC.

The J gene is TRBJ1-2, the V gene TRBV5-1; 7 positions match TRBD1. Trimming removed 2 bases from V and 4 bases from J; junction bases left unmatched: 11. CDR3 length: 16 residues. Germline CDR1 and CDR2: SGHRS and YFSETQ. CDR3 residues: CASSFGTGVEGYGYTF. CDR3 coding DNA: TGCGCCAGCAGCTTTGGTACAGGGGTGGAAGGCTATGGCTACACCTTC.

This clonotype was counted a few times. V usage is TRBV5-6 and J usage is TRBJ2-1; TRBD1 aligns across 11 bases. Trimming cost V 3 bases and J 7 bases; bases outside gene matches: 3. Germline CDR1 SGHDT, CDR2 YYEEEE. This CDR3 spans 14 amino acids. The CDR3 here is CASSWGTGGNEQFF. CDR3 DNA: TGTGCCAGCAGCTGGGGGACAGGGGGGAATGAGCAGTTCTTC. Complete variable domain (other parts from reference TRBV5-6 and TRBJ2-1): DAGVTQSPTHLIKTRGQQVTLRCSPKSGHDTVSWYQQALGQGPQFIFQYYEEEERQRGNFPDRFSGHQFPNYSSELNVNALLLGDSALYLCASSWGTGGNEQFFGPGTRLTVL.

This clonotype was detected a few times. This chain joins TRBV6-1 and TRBJ1-1; D perhaps matches TRBD1 (5 bases). Trimming took off 6 bases at V and 7 bases at J, with 9 bases between the two ends. The germline V gene has CDR1 MNHNS and CDR2 SASEGT. The CDR3 length is 11 residues. CDR3 DNA sequence: TGTGCCAGCAGGGACGGGGGTGAAGCTTTCTTT. Its protein is CASRDGGEAFF.

Only a few counts were recorded for this clonotype. This chain connects TRBV25-1 to TRBJ1-4; D is unclear. The length of the CDR3 is 11 residues. Trimming stripped 6 bases from V and 7 bases from J, with 6 bases between. Per germline, CDR1 MGHDK and CDR2 SYGVNS. The DNA for the CDR3 is TGTGCCAGCAGCATAGGTGAAAAACTGTTTTTT. Translation gives CASSIGEKLFF.

The V gene is TRBV12-3 or TRBV12-4, the J gene TRBJ1-2; 7 nucleotides agree with TRBD1. The CDR3 consists of 14 residues. The V and J ends lost 7 bases and 3 bases, in that order; junction bases with no gene match: 8. The CDR3 DNA is TGTGCCAGCAAACCGGGACAGACCTACTATGGCTACACCTTC. Translated, it gives CASKPGQTYYGYTF.

The chain employs TRBV12-3 or TRBV12-4 and TRBJ1-2; no definite D call. CDR3 length equals 13 residues. The V end lost 3 bases, the J end lost 2 bases, and 7 bases lay between the germline ends. CDR3 protein: CASSFAPNYGYTF. CDR3 bases: TGTGCCAGCAGTTTTGCCCCCAACTATGGCTACACCTTC.

This rearrangement joins TRBV7-6 to TRBJ2-7, with a possible D match to TRBD2 (5 bases). CDR3 size: 12 residues. V lost 4 bases and J lost 6, with 10 bases in between. Looked up from germline, CDR1 is SGHVS and CDR2 is FNYEAQ. CDR3: CASSSLGSEQYF. The CDR3, as DNA: TGTGCCAGCAGCTCTCTAGGGAGCGAGCAGTACTTC.

The rearrangement links TRBV5-6 to TRBJ2-1; TRBD2 agrees at 7 bases. With 0 bases clipped from V and 0 bases from J, the junction kept 3 bases outside the gene matches. Germline assignment: CDR1 SGHDT and CDR2 YYEEEE. The CDR3 covers 16 residues. The CDR3 sequence is CASSLVGGSSYNEQFF. As DNA, the CDR3 is TGTGCCAGCAGCTTGGTGGGCGGGAGCTCCTACAATGAGCAGTTCTTC.

CDR3 sequence: CASSYGVRFTEAFF. The CDR3 bases are TGTGCCAGCAGTTACGGGGTTCGGTTTACTGAAGCTTTCTTT. The rearrangement links TRBV6-2 or TRBV6-3 to TRBJ1-1; D is unclear. V gave up 2 bases and J gave up 5 bases, with 12 bases separating them. The CDR3 length is 14 residues. Germline-derived CDR1 and CDR2 are MNHEY and SVGEGT.

This clonotype was detected many times. This sequence joins TRBV5-1 and TRBJ2-1, with 7 bases identical to TRBD1. This CDR3 has 14 residues. Germline V gene sequence: CDR1 SGHRS, CDR2 YFSETQ. The V gene end was trimmed by 2 bases and the J gene end by 8 bases; junction bases not matched to a gene: 7. CDR3 nucleotides: TGCGCCAGCAGCTTAGAGGGGGCACTCGATGAGCAGTTCTTC. It is translated as CASSLEGALDEQFF.

The sample holds many counts of this clonotype. The chain employs TRBV4-1 and TRBJ2-2, with 8 bases identical to TRBD1. With V trimmed by 2 bases and J by 1 base, 12 bases remained unmatched. CDR3 length: 19 amino acids. Germline-derived CDR1 and CDR2 are MGHRA and YSYEKL. Here the CDR3 reads CASSQLGVGQALNTGELFF. The CDR3 nucleotides read TGCGCCAGCAGCCAACTTGGTGTGGGACAGGCCTTGAACACCGGGGAGCTGTTTTTT.

This clonotype occurred a few times. V usage is TRBV7-9 and J usage is TRBJ2-2, with TRBD1 as a possible D gene (6 bases). The CDR3 covers 12 residues. Germline V CDR1 and CDR2: SEHNR, FQNEAQ (reference sequence). V was pared by 11 bases and J by 3 bases, with 10 bases between. CDR3 protein: CAHRVDTGELFF. The DNA for the CDR3 is TGTGCCCACAGGGTCGACACCGGGGAGCTGTTTTTT.

The rearrangement joins TRBV6-1 to TRBJ2-6; D is unresolved. Per germline, CDR1 MNHNS and CDR2 SASEGT. With 0 bases removed from V and 2 bases from J, the gap between germline ends came to 8 bases. The length of the CDR3 is 16 residues. The CDR3 region is CASSEAPEPGANVLTF. For the CDR3, the DNA is TGTGCCAGCAGTGAAGCCCCAGAACCTGGGGCCAACGTCCTGACTTTC.

CDR3 sequence: CASSVYGGDQPQHF. CDR3 DNA: TGTGCCAGTAGCGTCTACGGGGGGGATCAGCCCCAGCATTTT. This chain connects TRBV19 to TRBJ1-5; D is perhaps TRBD1 (5 bases). This CDR3 region has 14 residues. Deletions cut 6 bases from V and 5 bases from J, with 14 bases between. Germline CDR1 LNHDA, CDR2 SQIVND (reference sequence).

About this clonotype itself: A far more abundant clone sits one base away, making this likely a read error. CDR3 coding DNA: TGCGCCAGCAGCCAAGAGAGGAACACTGAAGCTTTCTTT. It codes for CASSQERNTEAFF. The J gene is TRBJ1-1, the V gene TRBV4-1; D ambiguous. There are 13 residues in the CDR3. The V end was cut by 0 bases, the J end by 1 base, with 3 bases between. The germline CDR1 and CDR2 sequences are MGHRA and YSYEKL.

This chain connects TRBV11-2 to TRBJ2-7; 9 nucleotides agree with TRBD2. The CDR3 contains 14 residues. Trimming removed 2 bases from V and 3 bases from J; junction bases left unmatched: 2. Germline-derived CDR1 and CDR2 are SGHAT and FQNNGV. The CDR3 DNA reads TGTGCCAGCAGCTTACTAGCGGGGAACTACGAGCAGTACTTC. As protein: CASSLLAGNYEQYF.

This chain connects TRBV5-6 to TRBJ2-2; 8 bases match TRBD2. From germline, CDR1 is SGHDT and CDR2 YYEEEE. This CDR3 has 16 amino acids. The V gene end was trimmed by 0 bases and the J gene end by 5 bases; junction bases not matched to a gene: 6. The CDR3 DNA reads as TGTGCCAGCAGCTTGGTCGGGGGGGCCGTGACCGGGGAGCTGTTTTTT. This encodes CASSLVGGAVTGELFF.